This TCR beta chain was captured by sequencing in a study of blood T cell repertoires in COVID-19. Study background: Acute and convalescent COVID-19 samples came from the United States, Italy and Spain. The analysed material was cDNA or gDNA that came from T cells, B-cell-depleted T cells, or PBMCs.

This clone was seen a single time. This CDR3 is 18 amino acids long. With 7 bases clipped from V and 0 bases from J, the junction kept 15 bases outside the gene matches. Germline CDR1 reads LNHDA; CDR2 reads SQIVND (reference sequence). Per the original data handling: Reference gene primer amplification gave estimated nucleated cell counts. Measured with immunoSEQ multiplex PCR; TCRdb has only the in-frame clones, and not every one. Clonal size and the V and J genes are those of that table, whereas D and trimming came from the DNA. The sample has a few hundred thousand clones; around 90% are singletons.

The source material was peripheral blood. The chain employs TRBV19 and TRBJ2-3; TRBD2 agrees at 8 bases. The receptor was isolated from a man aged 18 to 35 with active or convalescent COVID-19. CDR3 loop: CASTQWGGGPRSTDTQYF. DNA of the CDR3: TGTGCCAGTACCCAATGGGGCGGGGGGCCCCGTAGCACAGATACGCAGTATTTT.